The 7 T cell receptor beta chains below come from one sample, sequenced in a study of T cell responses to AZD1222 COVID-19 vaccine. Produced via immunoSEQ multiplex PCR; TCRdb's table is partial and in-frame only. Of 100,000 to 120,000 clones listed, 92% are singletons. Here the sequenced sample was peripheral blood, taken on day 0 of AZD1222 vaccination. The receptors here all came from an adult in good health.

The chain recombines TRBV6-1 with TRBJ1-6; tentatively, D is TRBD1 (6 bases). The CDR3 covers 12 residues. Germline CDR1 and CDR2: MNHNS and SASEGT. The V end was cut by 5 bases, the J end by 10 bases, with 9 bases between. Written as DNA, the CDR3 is TGTGCCAGCAGTAATCAGGGGTCACCCCTCCACTTT. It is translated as CASSNQGSPLHF.

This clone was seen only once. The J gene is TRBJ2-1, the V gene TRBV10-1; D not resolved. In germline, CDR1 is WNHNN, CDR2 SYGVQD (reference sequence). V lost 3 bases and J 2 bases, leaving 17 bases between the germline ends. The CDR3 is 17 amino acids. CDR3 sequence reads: CASSEGPGPSTYNEQFF. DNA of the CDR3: TGCGCCAGCAGTGAAGGTCCAGGTCCCAGCACCTACAATGAGCAGTTCTTC.

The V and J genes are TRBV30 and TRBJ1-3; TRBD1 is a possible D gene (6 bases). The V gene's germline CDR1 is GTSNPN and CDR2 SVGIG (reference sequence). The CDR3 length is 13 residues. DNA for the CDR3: TGTGCGGGGGCCTCCTTCTCTGGAAACACCATATATTTT. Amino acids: CAGASFSGNTIYF.

CDR3 protein: CASSYGPGSNTEAFF. CDR3 nucleotides: TGTGCCAGCAGCTACGGACCAGGCTCCAACACTGAAGCTTTCTTT. The chain links TRBV7-3 to TRBJ1-1; D is uncertain. Trimming pared 4 bases from V and 2 bases from J, leaving 14 bases between. CDR1 is SGHTA and CDR2 is FQGTGA in the germline V gene. This CDR3 contains 15 residues.

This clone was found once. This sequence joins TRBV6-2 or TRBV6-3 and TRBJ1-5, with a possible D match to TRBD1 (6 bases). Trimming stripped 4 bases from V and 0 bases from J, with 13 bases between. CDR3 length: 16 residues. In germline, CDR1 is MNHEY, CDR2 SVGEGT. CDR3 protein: CASSSRGGYSNQPQHF. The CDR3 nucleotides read TGTGCCAGCAGTTCCAGGGGCGGCTATAGCAATCAGCCCCAGCATTTT.

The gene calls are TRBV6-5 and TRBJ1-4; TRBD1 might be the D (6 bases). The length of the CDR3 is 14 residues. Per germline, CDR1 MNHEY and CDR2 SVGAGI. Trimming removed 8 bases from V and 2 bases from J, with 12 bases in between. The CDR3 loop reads CASYRGGTNEKLFF. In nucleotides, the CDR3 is TGTGCCAGCTATAGGGGGGGGACTAATGAAAAACTGTTTTTT.

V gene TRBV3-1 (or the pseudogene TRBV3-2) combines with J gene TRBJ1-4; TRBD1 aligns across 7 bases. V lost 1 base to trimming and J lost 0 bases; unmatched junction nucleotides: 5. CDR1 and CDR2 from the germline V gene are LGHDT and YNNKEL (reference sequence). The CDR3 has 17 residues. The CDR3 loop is CASSQATGTATNEKLFF. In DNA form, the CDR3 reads TGTGCCAGCAGCCAAGCTACAGGGACAGCAACTAATGAAAAACTGTTTTTT.